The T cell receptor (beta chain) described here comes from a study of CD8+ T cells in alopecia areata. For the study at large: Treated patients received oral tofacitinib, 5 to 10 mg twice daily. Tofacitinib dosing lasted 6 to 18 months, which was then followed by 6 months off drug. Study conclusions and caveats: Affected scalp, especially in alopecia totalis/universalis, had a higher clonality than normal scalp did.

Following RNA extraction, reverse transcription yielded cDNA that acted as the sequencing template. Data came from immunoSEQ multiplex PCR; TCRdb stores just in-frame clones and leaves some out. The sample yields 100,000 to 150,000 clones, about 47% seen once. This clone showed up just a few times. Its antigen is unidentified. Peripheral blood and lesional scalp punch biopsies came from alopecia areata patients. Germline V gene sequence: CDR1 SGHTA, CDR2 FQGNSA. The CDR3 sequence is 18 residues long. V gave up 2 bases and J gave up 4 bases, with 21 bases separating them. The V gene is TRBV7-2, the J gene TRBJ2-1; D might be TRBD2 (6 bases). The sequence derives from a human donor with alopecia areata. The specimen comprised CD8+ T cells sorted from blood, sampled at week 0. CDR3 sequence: CASSLPKGVAVNYNEQFF. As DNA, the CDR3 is TGTGCCAGCAGCTTACCGAAGGGCGTAGCGGTTAATTACAATGAGCAGTTCTTC.